This T cell receptor (beta chain) is from a study of tumor-infiltrating lymphocytes in primary liver carcinoma. Researchers generated TCR beta cDNA from 500 ng of total RNA, relying on a constant-region primer. Library construction for TCR beta comprised three nested multiplex PCR rounds performed with slightly modified ARM-PCR. For roughly 11 cycles apiece, the opening two PCR rounds ran with TRBV1-TRBV30 forward primers and a C-beta reverse primer. Via MiXCR, TCRdb re-called the multiplex PCR reads, giving one row per CDR3 protein. The sample yields roughly 86,000 distinct CDR3 sequences, 68% seen once. The CDR3 covers 15 residues. The V end was cut by 0 bases, the J end by 4 bases, with 12 bases between. Comments on this clonotype: A much more abundant neighbour one base away suggests this may be a read error.

DNA and RNA were both co-extracted from about 20-30 mg of bulk tissue that had not been sorted. The J gene is TRBJ2-5, the V gene TRBV12-3 or TRBV12-4; D is unclear. Sequencing input: tumor-adjacent normal liver tissue. The TCR comes from a man aged 35-49 years with primary liver carcinoma and hepatitis B virus infection. The CDR3 region is CASSLAGGRLETQYF. CDR3 coding DNA: TGTGCCAGCAGTTTAGCGGGCGGACGGCTAGAGACCCAGTACTTC.